The 5 T cell receptor beta chains below all came from one sample that was sequenced in a study of Graves' ophthalmopathy and Graves' hyperthyroidism. Researchers took RNA transcripts and amplified TCR beta CDR3 regions from them. An opening RT-PCR round employed HTBI primers and preceded a second-round multiplex PCR. TCRdb re-derived calls from the multiplex PCR reads in MiXCR, one entry per CDR3 protein. The profile shows about 400,000 distinct CDR3 sequences, roughly 21% of them singletons. The sample comprised peripheral blood. These receptors all come from a young woman with stable Graves' hyperthyroidism.

The rearrangement uses TRBV5-1 and TRBJ2-7; no reliable D call. The length of the CDR3 is 13 residues. V lost 7 bases to trimming and J lost 2 bases, with 13 bases between them. The germline CDR1 and CDR2 sequences are SGHRS and YFSETQ. In DNA form, the CDR3 reads TGCGCCAGCTCCCTCGGTTCCCCCTACGAGCAGTACTTC. Translation: CASSLGSPYEQYF. Together with reference TRBV5-1 and TRBJ2-7, the CDR3 gives the full variable domain: KAGVTQTPRYLIKTRGQQVTLSCSPISGHRSVSWYQQTPGQGLQFLFEYFSETQRNKGNFPGRFSGRQFSNSRSEMNVSTLELGDSALYLCASSLGSPYEQYFGPGTRLTVT.

This clonotype was seen at least ten times. V gene TRBV5-1 combines with J gene TRBJ2-5; D gene uncertain. The germline V gene encodes CDR1 SGHRS and CDR2 YFSETQ. Trimming removed 2 bases at V and 0 bases at J, with 5 bases between. The CDR3 is 13 amino acids. The CDR3 loop reads CASSFNYQETQYF. As DNA, the CDR3 is TGCGCCAGCAGCTTTAACTACCAAGAGACCCAGTACTTC.

With respect to this clonotype: A much larger clone lies a single base off, so this may be a read error. Given the absence of the conserved phenylalanine or tryptophan at the CDR3 end, a read error is likely. The chain carries TRBV11-2 and TRBJ2-7; 7 bases map to TRBD2. CDR1 SGHAT and CDR2 FQNNGV come from the germline V gene. V was pared by 1 base and J by 0 bases, with 6 bases of the junction left unmatched. The CDR3 has 16 residues. In nucleotides, the CDR3 is TGTGCCAGCAGCTTAGGGGGGGGACGGGGCTCCTACGAGCAGTACTAC. Translation: CASSLGGGRGSYEQYY.

This clonotype was found many times. The rearrangement links TRBV30 to TRBJ2-5, with D tentatively TRBD1 (6 bases). The V end was cut by 1 base, the J end by 2 bases, with 8 bases between. The CDR3 is made up of 13 amino acids. Per germline, CDR1 GTSNPN and CDR2 SVGIG (reference sequence). CDR3 sequence: CAWSATGQETQYF. Here the CDR3 DNA reads TGTGCCTGGAGTGCTACAGGGCAAGAGACCCAGTACTTC.

This clonotype was detected ten times or more. V usage is TRBV20-1 and J usage is TRBJ1-6; 9 nucleotides align to TRBD1. J gave up 9 bases and V 6 bases, and 6 bases lay outside the gene matches. The CDR3 runs to 13 residues. CDR1 and CDR2 (germline): DFQATT, SNEGSKA (reference sequence). Here the CDR3 DNA reads TGCAGTGCCACCGGGACAGGGATTTCACCCCTCCACTTT. It encodes CSATGTGISPLHF.